Sequencing of this T cell receptor beta chain was carried out in a study of blood T cells in healthy people across ages. Broader study findings: Diversity was higher, and naive CD4+ cells more numerous, in long-lived donors than in aged donors.

The CDR3 runs 16 residues. Germline V gives CDR1 MRHNA, CDR2 SNTAGT. The V gene lost 3 bases and the J gene lost 2 bases, with 16 bases spanning the gap. With respect to this clonotype: Antigen: not known.

Through a sample-barcoded 5' primer and a J-beta primer mix, a second PCR was run for roughly 6 to 12 cycles. TCRdb analysed the 5' RACE reads with MiXCR anew, one entry per CDR3 protein. The table lists 700,000 to 850,000 distinct CDR3 sequences, about 55% of them singletons, with around 40% in the top ten. The chain has TRBV6-4 and TRBJ1-2; the D gene is possibly TRBD1 (5 bases). The TCR comes from a man older than 75 in good health. Sequencing was carried out using blood. This CDR3 reads CASSDSNTGGNYGYTF. The CDR3 DNA reads as TGTGCCAGCAGTGATTCGAATACGGGGGGAAACTATGGCTACACCTTC.